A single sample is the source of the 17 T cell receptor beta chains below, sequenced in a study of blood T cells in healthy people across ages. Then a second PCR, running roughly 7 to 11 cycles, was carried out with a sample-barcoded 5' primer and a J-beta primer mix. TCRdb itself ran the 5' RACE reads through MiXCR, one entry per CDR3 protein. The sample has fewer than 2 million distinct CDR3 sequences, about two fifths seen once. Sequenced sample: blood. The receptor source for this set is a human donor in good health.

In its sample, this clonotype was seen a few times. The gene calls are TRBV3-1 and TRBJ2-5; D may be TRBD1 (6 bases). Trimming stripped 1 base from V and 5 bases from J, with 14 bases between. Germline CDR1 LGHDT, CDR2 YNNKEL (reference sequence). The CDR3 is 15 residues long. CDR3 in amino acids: CASSQASQGMETQYF. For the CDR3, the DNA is TGTGCCAGCAGCCAAGCCTCGCAGGGGATGGAGACCCAGTACTTC.

CDR3 nucleotides: TGTGCCAGCAGCCTCACACCTGCGCTGCGAGGATGGAAAGATACGCAGTATTTT. Residues: CASSLTPALRGWKDTQYF. This chain links TRBV2 with TRBJ2-3; D unresolved. The CDR3 is 18 amino acids. The V and J ends lost 6 bases and 5 bases respectively, with 27 bases between them. Germline V CDR1 and CDR2: SNHLY, FYNNEI.

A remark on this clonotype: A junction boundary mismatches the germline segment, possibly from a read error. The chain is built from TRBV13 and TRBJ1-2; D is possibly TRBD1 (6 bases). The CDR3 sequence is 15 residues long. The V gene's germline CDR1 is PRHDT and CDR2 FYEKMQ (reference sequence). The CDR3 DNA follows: TGTGCCAGCAGCTTAGGCAGGGGCAGTACATATGACTACACCTTC. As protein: CASSLGRGSTYDYTF.

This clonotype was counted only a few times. CDR3 in amino acids: CSARDPGTGLNSPLHF. CDR3 sequence (DNA): TGCAGTGCTAGAGACCCCGGGACAGGACTTAATTCACCCCTCCACTTT. The rearrangement joins TRBV20-1 to TRBJ1-6, with TRBD1 matching 8 bases. Looked up from germline, CDR1 is DFQATT and CDR2 is SNEGSKA (reference sequence). The CDR3 has 16 amino acids. V was pared by 0 bases and J by 6 bases, with 7 bases of the junction left unmatched.

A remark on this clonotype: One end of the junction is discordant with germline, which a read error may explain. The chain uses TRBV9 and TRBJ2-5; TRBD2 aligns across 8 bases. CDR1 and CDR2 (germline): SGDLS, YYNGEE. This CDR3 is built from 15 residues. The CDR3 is CASSGGSGVQETQYF. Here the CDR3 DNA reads TGTGCTAGCAGCGGTGGTAGCGGGGTCCAAGAGACCCAGTACTTC.

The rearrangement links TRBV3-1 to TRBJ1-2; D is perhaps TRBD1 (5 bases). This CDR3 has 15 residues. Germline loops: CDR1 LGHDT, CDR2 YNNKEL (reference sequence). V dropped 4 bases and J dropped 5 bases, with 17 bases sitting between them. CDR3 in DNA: TGTGCCAGCAGCCCGGGACTGACCCATGGGTATGGCTACACCTTC. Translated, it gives CASSPGLTHGYGYTF.

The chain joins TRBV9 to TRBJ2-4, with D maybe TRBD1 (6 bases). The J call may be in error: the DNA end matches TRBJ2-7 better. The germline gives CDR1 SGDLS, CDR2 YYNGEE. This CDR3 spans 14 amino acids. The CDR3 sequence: CASSAGEQGYEQYF. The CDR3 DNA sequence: TGTGCCAGCAGCGCCGGGGAACAGGGCTACGAGCAGTACTTC.

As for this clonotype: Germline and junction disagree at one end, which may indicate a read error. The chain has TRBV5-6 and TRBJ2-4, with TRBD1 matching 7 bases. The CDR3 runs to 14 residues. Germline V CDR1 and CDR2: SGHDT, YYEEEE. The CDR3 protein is CASSSPGGENTQYF. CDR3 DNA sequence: TGTGCCAGCAGCTCCCCAGGGGGTGAAAACACTCAGTACTTC.

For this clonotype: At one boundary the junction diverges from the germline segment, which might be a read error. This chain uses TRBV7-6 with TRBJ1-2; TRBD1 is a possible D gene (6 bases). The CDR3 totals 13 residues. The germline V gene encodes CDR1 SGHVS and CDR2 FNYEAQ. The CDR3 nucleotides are TGTGCCAGCAGTTGGGACAAATACTACGGCTACACCTTC. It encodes CASSWDKYYGYTF. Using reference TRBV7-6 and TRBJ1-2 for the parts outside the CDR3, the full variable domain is GAGVSQSPRYKVTKRGQDVALRCDPISGHVSLYWYRQALGQGPEFLTYFNYEAQQDKSGLPNDRFSAERPEGSISTLTIQRTEQRDSAMYRCASSWDKYYGYTFGSGTRLTVV.

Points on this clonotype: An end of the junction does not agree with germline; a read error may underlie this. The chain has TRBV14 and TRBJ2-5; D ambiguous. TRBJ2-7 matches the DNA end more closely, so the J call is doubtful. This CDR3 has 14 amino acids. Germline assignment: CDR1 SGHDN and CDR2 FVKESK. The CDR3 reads CVSSPRVATYEQYF. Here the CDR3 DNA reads TGTGTCAGCAGCCCTCGGGTCGCGACCTACGAGCAGTACTTC.

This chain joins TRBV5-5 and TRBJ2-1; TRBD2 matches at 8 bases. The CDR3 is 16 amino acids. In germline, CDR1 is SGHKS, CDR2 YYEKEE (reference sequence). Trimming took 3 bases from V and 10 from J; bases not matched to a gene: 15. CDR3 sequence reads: CASSSAMAGGLVEQFF. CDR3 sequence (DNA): TGTGCCAGCAGCTCAGCGATGGCGGGGGGCCTAGTAGAGCAGTTCTTC.

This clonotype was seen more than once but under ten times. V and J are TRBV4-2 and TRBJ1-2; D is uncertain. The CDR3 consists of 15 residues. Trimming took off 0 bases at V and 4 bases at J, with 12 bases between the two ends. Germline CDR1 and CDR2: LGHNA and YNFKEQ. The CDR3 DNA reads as TGTGCCAGCAGCCAAGATACGGGAGTTACCTATGGCTACACCTTC. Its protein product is CASSQDTGVTYGYTF.

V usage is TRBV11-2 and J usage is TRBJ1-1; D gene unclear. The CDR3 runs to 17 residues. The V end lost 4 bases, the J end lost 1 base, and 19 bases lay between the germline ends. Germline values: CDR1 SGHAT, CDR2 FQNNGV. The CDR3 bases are TGTGCCAGCAGCTCCAGCTGGCGTGGCAGACCGAACACTGAAGCTTTCTTT. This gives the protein CASSSSWRGRPNTEAFF.

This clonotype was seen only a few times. CDR3 bases: TGTGCCAGCAGTTACTCAGGGCAGGGGGCGGCGAAGGAGACCCAGTACTTC. Amino acid sequence: CASSYSGQGAAKETQYF. The V call is TRBV6-6, the J call TRBJ2-5, with TRBD1 identical over 8 bases. Germline V lookup: CDR1 MNHNY, CDR2 SVGAGI (reference sequence). The CDR3 has 17 residues. Trimming took 0 bases from V and 5 from J; bases not matched to a gene: 11.

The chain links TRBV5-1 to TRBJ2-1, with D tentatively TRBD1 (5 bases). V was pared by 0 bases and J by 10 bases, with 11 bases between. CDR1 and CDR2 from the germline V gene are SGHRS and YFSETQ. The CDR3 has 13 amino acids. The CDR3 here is CASSLAGAVEQFF. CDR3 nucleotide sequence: TGCGCCAGCAGCTTGGCTGGGGCGGTCGAGCAGTTCTTC.

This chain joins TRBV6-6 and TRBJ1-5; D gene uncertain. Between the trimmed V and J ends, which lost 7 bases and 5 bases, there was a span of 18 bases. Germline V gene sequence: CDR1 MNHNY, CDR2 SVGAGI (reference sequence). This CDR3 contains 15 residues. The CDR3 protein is CASILGVGVDQPQHF. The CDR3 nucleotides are TGTGCCAGCATCCTGGGTGTGGGAGTCGATCAGCCCCAGCATTTT.

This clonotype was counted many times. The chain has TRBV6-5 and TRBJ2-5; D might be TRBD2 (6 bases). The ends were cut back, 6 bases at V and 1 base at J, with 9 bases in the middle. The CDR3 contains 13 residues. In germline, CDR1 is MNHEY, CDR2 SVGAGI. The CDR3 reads CASRRGIQETQYF. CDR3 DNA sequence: TGTGCCAGCAGACGGGGGATCCAAGAGACCCAGTACTTC.